These 27 T cell receptor beta chains were all obtained from the same sample, sequenced in a study of blood T cell repertoires in COVID-19. Libraries were prepared by immunoSEQ multiplex PCR; TCRdb keeps only in-frame clonotypes and omits some of them. The data show about 300,000 clones, approximately 89% seen once. The sample was PBMCs or T cells enriched from blood (not recorded which). These receptors all stem from a woman aged 18-29 years who had recovered from COVID-19.

DNA of the CDR3: TGTGCCAGCAGTTTATTGCGGGGGCCCCTTTCAGCCCACAATGAGCAGTTCTTC. Encoded protein: CASSLLRGPLSAHNEQFF. The V call is TRBV27, the J call TRBJ2-1, with D perhaps matching TRBD2 (7 bases). Trimming pared 1 base from V and 5 bases from J, leaving 21 bases between. Germline V CDR1 and CDR2: MNHEY, SMNVEV (reference sequence). There are 18 residues in the CDR3.

The gene calls are TRBV6-6 and TRBJ1-2; a weak D match, TRBD1 (5 bases). The CDR3 totals 13 residues. The ends were cut back, 7 bases at V and 3 bases at J, with 12 bases in the middle. Germline values: CDR1 MNHNY, CDR2 SVGAGI (reference sequence). The CDR3 sequence is CASTLDKDYGYTF. The CDR3, as DNA: TGTGCCAGCACCTTGGACAAGGACTATGGCTACACCTTC.

This chain connects TRBV5-1 to TRBJ1-1; TRBD1 might be the D (5 bases). V lost 1 base, J lost 3 bases, and 13 bases lay in between. Germline V gives CDR1 SGHRS, CDR2 YFSETQ. The CDR3 extends over 15 amino acids. Written as DNA, the CDR3 is TGCGCCAGCAGCTTGTTTGGGGCGGGGGACACTGAAGCTTTCTTT. Translated: CASSLFGAGDTEAFF.

The chain employs TRBV9 and TRBJ1-3; 8 bases line up with TRBD1. This CDR3 spans 15 amino acids. The V segment lost 4 bases and the J segment 2 bases; nucleotides outside the gene matches: 5. The germline V gene has CDR1 SGDLS and CDR2 YYNGEE. The CDR3 sequence is CASSIDRGAGNTIYF. The CDR3 nucleotides read TGTGCCAGCAGCATCGACAGGGGAGCTGGAAACACCATATATTTT.

This rearrangement joins TRBV14 to TRBJ2-7; D is perhaps TRBD2 (6 bases). Trimming removed 0 bases from V and 6 bases from J, with 9 bases in between. There are 13 residues in the CDR3. CDR1 and CDR2 from the germline V gene are SGHDN and FVKESK. In nucleotides, the CDR3 is TGTGCCAGCAGCCAAGAACGGGGGTCCGAGCAGTACTTC. Amino acid sequence: CASSQERGSEQYF.

The chain joins TRBV5-1 to TRBJ2-3, with TRBD2 identical over 7 bases. The CDR3 is made up of 15 amino acids. Germline V gene data show CDR1 as SGHRS and CDR2 as YFSETQ. Trimming took 4 bases from V and 3 from J; bases not matched to a gene: 8. DNA for the CDR3: TGCGCCAGCAGCCCCTCGGGGCGGGAGACAGATACGCAGTATTTT. This codes for CASSPSGRETDTQYF.

This chain uses TRBV19 with TRBJ1-2; D is ambiguous. Germline-derived CDR1 and CDR2 are LNHDA and SQIVND (reference sequence). The CDR3 contains 15 residues. Trimming took off 0 bases at V and 7 bases at J, with 15 bases between the two ends. CDR3: CASSIDRESLRGYTF. In DNA form, the CDR3 reads TGTGCCAGTAGTATAGACCGGGAATCTCTTCGTGGCTACACCTTC.

J is TRBJ2-1 and V is TRBV6-2 or TRBV6-3; D possibly corresponds to TRBD1 (5 bases). The CDR3 runs 16 residues. The V end lost 0 bases, the J end lost 2 bases, and 11 bases lay between the germline ends. The germline gives CDR1 MNHEY, CDR2 SVGEGT. The CDR3 spells CASSYSRTSTYNEQFF. The CDR3 coding sequence is TGTGCCAGCAGTTACTCGAGGACATCCACCTACAATGAGCAGTTCTTC.

The J gene is TRBJ2-1, the V gene TRBV11-3; 9 nucleotides line up with TRBD1. The CDR3 is made up of 17 amino acids. The V and J ends lost 2 bases and 1 base, in that order; junction bases with no gene match: 6. CDR1 and CDR2 from the germline V gene are SGHNT and YENEEA. CDR3 nucleotide sequence: TGTGCCAGCAGCTTATATCCAGGACAGGGGTCCTACAATGAGCAGTTCTTC. This encodes CASSLYPGQGSYNEQFF. Complete variable domain (other parts from reference TRBV11-3 and TRBJ2-1): EAGVVQSPRYKIIEKKQPVAFWCNPISGHNTLYWYLQNLGQGPELLIRYENEEAVDDSQLPKDRFSAERLKGVDSTLKIQPAELGDSAVYLCASSLYPGQGSYNEQFFGPGTRLTVL.

The V and J genes are TRBV24-1 and TRBJ1-2; 9 nucleotides align to TRBD1. V lost 2 bases to trimming and J lost 6 bases; unmatched junction nucleotides: 3. CDR3 length: 14 residues. In germline, CDR1 is KGHDR, CDR2 SFDVKD. In DNA form, the CDR3 reads TGTGCCACCAGTGATTCGACAGGGGGGAATGGCTACACCTTC. As protein: CATSDSTGGNGYTF.

V gene TRBV28 combines with J gene TRBJ2-5; possible D gene TRBD2, 5 bases. From germline, CDR1 is MDHEN and CDR2 SYDVKM. CDR3 size: 13 residues. The V gene lost 6 bases and the J gene lost 2 bases, with 10 bases spanning the gap. The CDR3 coding sequence is TGTGCCAGCAGCTTCCCGGGGCAAGAGACCCAGTACTTC. It codes for CASSFPGQETQYF.

The CDR3 nucleotides read TGTGCCAGCAGTTTAATTAACGACAGAACTAACTATGGCTACACCTTC. It translates to CASSLINDRTNYGYTF. The chain links TRBV27 to TRBJ1-2; D is possibly TRBD1 (5 bases). V lost 2 bases, J lost 0 bases, and 13 bases lay in between. Per germline, CDR1 MNHEY and CDR2 SMNVEV (reference sequence). The CDR3 is made up of 16 amino acids.

This sequence joins TRBV27 and TRBJ2-6; a weak D match, TRBD2 (5 bases). Germline lookup yields CDR1 MNHEY and CDR2 SMNVEV (reference sequence). The CDR3 is made up of 15 amino acids. The V end lost 6 bases, the J end lost 2 bases, and 11 bases lay between the germline ends. The CDR3 DNA reads TGTGCCAGCAGGGAGCTAGCTGCTGGGGCCAACGTCCTGACTTTC. Translation gives CASRELAAGANVLTF.

The chain employs TRBV27 and TRBJ1-2, with TRBD1 matching 11 bases. This CDR3 is built from 16 residues. The V gene end was trimmed by 2 bases and the J gene end by 1 base; junction bases not matched to a gene: 3. Germline CDR1 and CDR2: MNHEY and SMNVEV (reference sequence). DNA of the CDR3: TGTGCCAGCAGTTTAGCCGGGACAGGGGGTAACTATGGCTACACCTTC. Translating gives CASSLAGTGGNYGYTF.

CDR3 coding DNA: TGTGCCAGCAGCATAAGCTTCCAGAACACTGAAGCTTTCTTT. Translated, it gives CASSISFQNTEAFF. The chain uses TRBV6-5 and TRBJ1-1; no reliable D call. V lost 6 bases to trimming and J lost 1 base, with 12 bases between them. CDR3 length: 14 residues. From germline, CDR1 is MNHEY and CDR2 SVGAGI.

The chain has TRBV29-1 and TRBJ2-7; a weak D match, TRBD1 (6 bases). V was cut by 6 bases and J by 3 bases, with 9 bases left in between. There are 11 residues in the CDR3. Germline CDR1 reads SQVTM; CDR2 reads ANQGSEA. The DNA for the CDR3 is TGCAGCGTATTACAGGGCTACGAGCAGTACTTC. Translating it yields CSVLQGYEQYF.

V gene TRBV21-1 combines with J gene TRBJ2-7; the D call in the table, TRBD1, was not verified against the DNA. TRBV21-1 is termed a pseudogene. CDR3 length: 11 amino acids. The CDR3 is CASPRGLEQYF. CDR3 coding DNA: TGTGCCAGCCCGAGGGGGCTAGAGCAGTACTTC.

This clone turned up a few times. This sequence joins TRBV6-6 and TRBJ2-1; 11 nucleotides line up with TRBD2. V shed 5 bases, J shed 0 bases, and the junction held 6 bases outside the gene matches. Germline lookup yields CDR1 MNHNY and CDR2 SVGAGI (reference sequence). The CDR3 spans 17 residues. CDR3 DNA: TGTGCCAGCAGTCTGACTAGCGGGACTCCCTCCTACAATGAGCAGTTCTTC. This sequence encodes CASSLTSGTPSYNEQFF.

The rearrangement uses TRBV2 and TRBJ1-3; 9 positions match TRBD1. Germline CDR1 and CDR2: SNHLY and FYNNEI. This CDR3 contains 18 residues. Trimming removed 5 bases from V and 1 base from J; junction bases left unmatched: 12. This CDR3 reads CASSYRDRALNSGNTIYF. CDR3 in DNA: TGTGCCAGCAGTTACCGGGACAGGGCTTTAAATTCTGGAAACACCATATATTTT.

The V call is TRBV2, the J call TRBJ1-4, with 10 bases aligning to TRBD1. V shed 0 bases, J shed 7 bases, and the junction held 5 bases outside the gene matches. The CDR3 consists of 16 residues. Germline CDR1 SNHLY, CDR2 FYNNEI. The CDR3, as DNA: TGTGCCAGCAGTGAAGCGGTTGGGACAGGGGTTGAAAAACTGTTTTTT. Translated: CASSEAVGTGVEKLFF. Using reference TRBV2 and TRBJ1-4 for the parts outside the CDR3, the full variable domain is EPEVTQTPSHQVTQMGQEVILRCVPISNHLYFYWYRQILGQKVEFLVSFYNNEISEKSEIFDDQFSVERPDGSNFTLKIRSTKLEDSAMYFCASSEAVGTGVEKLFFGSGTQLSVL.

This clone was observed a few times. V usage is TRBV29-1 and J usage is TRBJ1-1; D not resolved. V was trimmed by 0 bases and J by 5 bases, leaving 7 bases between them. The germline V gene encodes CDR1 SQVTM and CDR2 ANQGSEA. The CDR3 extends over 12 amino acids. CDR3 in DNA: TGCAGCGTTGAAGATCTAGTAACTGAAGCTTTCTTT. This gives the protein CSVEDLVTEAFF.

This clone was observed a few times. The chain is built from TRBV4-2 and TRBJ2-1, with 11 bases matching TRBD2. Germline loops: CDR1 LGHNA, CDR2 YNFKEQ. Germline trimming cut 4 bases from V and 5 bases from J; bases unmatched to any gene: 7. The CDR3 runs 16 residues. DNA for the CDR3: TGTGCCAGCAGCCCCACGGGACTAGCGGTCGACAATGAGCAGTTCTTC. Translated, it gives CASSPTGLAVDNEQFF.

This clone has a handful of counts. The chain uses TRBV28 and TRBJ2-5; weak D call: TRBD1 (6 bases). The germline V gene has CDR1 MDHEN and CDR2 SYDVKM. The CDR3 is made up of 14 amino acids. V lost 8 bases and J lost 5, with 18 bases in between. The CDR3 reads CASRPPGGSETQYF. For the CDR3, the DNA is TGTGCCAGCCGACCGCCTGGGGGCTCGGAGACCCAGTACTTC. The full variable domain, in which reference TRBV28 and TRBJ2-5 provide the parts outside the CDR3, is DVKVTQSSRYLVKRTGEKVFLECVQDMDHENMFWYRQDPGLGLRLIYFSYDVKMKEKGDIPEGYSVSREKKERFSLILESASTNQTSMYLCASRPPGGSETQYFGPGTRLLVL.

The gene calls are TRBV4-3 and TRBJ2-1; TRBD1 aligns across 8 bases. The CDR3 covers 16 residues. CDR1 LGHNA and CDR2 YSLEER come from the germline V gene. The V and J ends lost 0 bases and 10 bases, in that order; junction bases with no gene match: 11. DNA of the CDR3: TGCGCCAGCAGCCAAGATCAGGACAGGGCCCCCTTAGAGCAGTTCTTC. As protein: CASSQDQDRAPLEQFF.

Only one count was recorded for this clone. The J gene is TRBJ1-1, the V gene TRBV5-1, with D perhaps TRBD1 (6 bases). The germline V and J ends were trimmed by 3 bases and 1 base, with 19 bases remaining between them. Germline lookup yields CDR1 SGHRS and CDR2 YFSETQ. The CDR3 has 17 residues. CDR3 loop: CASSSPTGTQRNTEAFF. CDR3 in DNA: TGCGCCAGCAGCTCCCCCACAGGGACCCAAAGGAACACTGAAGCTTTCTTT. The whole variable domain, remainder taken from reference TRBV5-1 and TRBJ1-1, is KAGVTQTPRYLIKTRGQQVTLSCSPISGHRSVSWYQQTPGQGLQFLFEYFSETQRNKGNFPGRFSGRQFSNSRSEMNVSTLELGDSALYLCASSSPTGTQRNTEAFFGQGTRLTVV.

The chain joins TRBV9 to TRBJ2-2, with 7 bases matching TRBD2. The CDR3 is 17 residues long. Germline V gives CDR1 SGDLS, CDR2 YYNGEE. Losses at the gene ends were 0 bases for V and 0 bases for J; bases not matched to a gene: 5. CDR3: CASSVDVAGANTGELFF. As DNA, the CDR3 is TGTGCCAGCAGCGTAGATGTAGCGGGTGCGAACACCGGGGAGCTGTTTTTT.

In its sample, this clone was seen once. The chain has TRBV7-8 and TRBJ1-1; tentatively, D is TRBD1 (5 bases). Germline CDR1 and CDR2: SGHVS and FQNEAQ. The CDR3 covers 16 residues. V shed 0 bases and J shed 0 bases, with 11 bases lying between them. The CDR3 region has the DNA TGTGCCAGCAGCTTAGCGTCGGGGGAGATGAACACTGAAGCTTTCTTT. This sequence encodes CASSLASGEMNTEAFF.